The 30 T cell receptor beta chains in this list originate from one sample, sequenced in a study of T cell responses to AZD1222 COVID-19 vaccine. Sequencing used immunoSEQ multiplex PCR; TCRdb keeps in-frame clones, though not all of them. The table lists 130,000 or so clones, about nine tenths of them singletons. Material: peripheral blood, obtained on day 0 of AZD1222 vaccination. These receptors were collected from an adult in good health.

The chain combines TRBV5-6 with TRBJ2-7; D possibly corresponds to TRBD1 (6 bases). The germline V and J ends were trimmed by 4 bases and 1 base, with 18 bases remaining between them. The CDR3 is 16 amino acids. The V gene's germline CDR1 is SGHDT and CDR2 YYEEEE. The CDR3 DNA reads TGTGCCAGCAGCCCCCCTTACAGGGAATCATCCTACGAGCAGTACTTC. Amino acids: CASSPPYRESSYEQYF.

The CDR3 spells CASSYSPGRGYTF. The CDR3 DNA follows: TGTGCCAGCAGTTACTCACCGGGGCGAGGCTACACCTTC. The V call is TRBV6-5, the J call TRBJ1-2; TRBD1 is a possible D gene (5 bases). Per germline, CDR1 MNHEY and CDR2 SVGAGI. This CDR3 contains 13 residues. Deletions cut 0 bases from V and 8 bases from J, with 10 bases between.

This clone has just one count. V is TRBV19 and J is TRBJ1-2; D call uncertain. The CDR3 spans 15 residues. Germline values: CDR1 LNHDA, CDR2 SQIVND (reference sequence). The germline V and J ends were trimmed by 5 bases and 0 bases, with 13 bases remaining between them. CDR3 protein: CASSPRGSTNYGYTF. DNA for the CDR3: TGTGCCAGTAGTCCCAGAGGCAGCACTAACTATGGCTACACCTTC. Based on the CDR3 plus reference TRBV19 and TRBJ1-2, the full variable domain is DGGITQSPKYLFRKEGQNVTLSCEQNLNHDAMYWYRQDPGQGLRLIYYSQIVNDFQKGDIAEGYSVSREKKESFPLTVTSAQKNPTAFYLCASSPRGSTNYGYTFGSGTRLTVV.

V usage is TRBV28 and J usage is TRBJ1-2, with no clear D. V was shortened by 10 bases and J by 2 bases, with 11 bases between the two germline ends. CDR1 MDHEN and CDR2 SYDVKM come from the germline V gene. The CDR3 length is 12 residues. CDR3 DNA sequence: TGTGCCACCTCAAATGAGAACTATGGCTACACCTTC. Translated, it gives CATSNENYGYTF.

This clone was recorded once. The chain uses TRBV29-1 and TRBJ1-1; 7 bases agree with TRBD1. Germline CDR1 SQVTM, CDR2 ANQGSEA. The length of the CDR3 is 13 residues. The V gene end was trimmed by 6 bases and the J gene end by 0 bases; junction bases not matched to a gene: 4. CDR3 sequence (DNA): TGCAGCGTCTCGGGACAGATGAACACTGAAGCTTTCTTT. Translated, it gives CSVSGQMNTEAFF.

The DNA of the CDR3 is TGTGCCAGCAGTGGACGACAGGGGGCGCTCACCGGGGAGCTGTTTTTT. Amino acids: CASSGRQGALTGELFF. V gene TRBV2 combines with J gene TRBJ2-2; the match to TRBD1 covers 10 bases. The germline gives CDR1 SNHLY, CDR2 FYNNEI. The CDR3 covers 16 residues. V lost 4 bases to trimming and J lost 4 bases; unmatched junction nucleotides: 6.

V gene TRBV20-1 combines with J gene TRBJ1-2, with D unresolved. The CDR3 is 11 amino acids. From germline, CDR1 is DFQATT and CDR2 SNEGSKA (reference sequence). The V end lost 5 bases, the J end lost 3 bases, and 7 bases lay between the germline ends. CDR3 protein: CSASPDYGYTF. CDR3 DNA sequence: TGCAGTGCTTCCCCGGACTATGGCTACACCTTC.

The gene calls are TRBV5-7 and TRBJ1-1; D might be TRBD1 (5 bases). TRBV5-7 is classed as an ORF, of uncertain function. The CDR3 spans 13 residues. V was clipped by 4 bases and J by 1 base, with 8 bases between them. Here the CDR3 DNA reads TGTGCCAGCAGCCAGGACAAGAACACTGAAGCTTTCTTT. The encoded protein is CASSQDKNTEAFF.

This clone was detected once. This chain connects TRBV11-1 to TRBJ1-1, with a weak D call TRBD1 (6 bases). Trimming took off 3 bases at V and 4 bases at J, with 18 bases between the two ends. Germline-derived CDR1 and CDR2 are SGHAT and FQDESV (reference sequence). This CDR3 is 16 amino acids long. In nucleotides, the CDR3 is TGTGCCAGCAGCTTGAGTGACGGGGGCATCGTCACTGAAGCTTTCTTT. It yields the protein CASSLSDGGIVTEAFF.

The V and J genes are TRBV10-1 and TRBJ1-1, with D unclear. The germline V and J ends were trimmed by 4 bases and 2 bases, with 8 bases remaining between them. CDR1 is WNHNN and CDR2 is SYGVQD in the germline V gene (reference sequence). This CDR3 is built from 13 residues. The CDR3 reads CASSVYQNTEAFF. DNA of the CDR3: TGCGCCAGCAGTGTTTATCAAAACACTGAAGCTTTCTTT.

The chain joins TRBV4-1 to TRBJ1-6, with D possibly matching TRBD1 (6 bases). Germline CDR1 is MGHRA and CDR2 is YSYEKL. This CDR3 spans 16 amino acids. The V end was cut by 0 bases, the J end by 7 bases, with 13 bases between. The CDR3 DNA follows: TGCGCCAGCAGCCAAGAGACAGGAGTAAAAAATTCACCCCTCCACTTT. Protein sequence: CASSQETGVKNSPLHF.

The chain combines TRBV4-1 with TRBJ1-5; 11 nucleotides line up with TRBD1. Germline assignment: CDR1 MGHRA and CDR2 YSYEKL. CDR3 size: 19 residues. The trim removed 5 bases at V and 4 bases at J, leaving 16 bases unmatched. The CDR3 loop reads CASSKTGTGGSGNNQPQHF. The CDR3 nucleotides are TGCGCCAGCAGCAAGACCGGGACAGGGGGATCCGGTAATAATCAGCCCCAGCATTTT.

The chain employs TRBV7-2 and TRBJ2-1; TRBD1 matches at 7 bases. CDR3 size: 18 residues. V shed 2 bases and J 0 bases; nucleotides not matched to a gene: 10. CDR1 is SGHTA and CDR2 is FQGNSA in the germline V gene. CDR3 region: CASSLFRVRDSSYNEQFF. As DNA, the CDR3 is TGTGCCAGCAGCTTATTCCGGGTACGGGACAGCTCCTACAATGAGCAGTTCTTC.

This clone was recorded a few times. The gene calls are TRBV24-1 and TRBJ2-1; 10 bases agree with TRBD2. The germline gives CDR1 KGHDR, CDR2 SFDVKD. The CDR3 contains 19 residues. The V gene end was trimmed by 3 bases and the J gene end by 2 bases; junction bases not matched to a gene: 12. DNA of the CDR3: TGTGCCACCAGTGATCCACGCCGGGCTAGCGGGGGACCCTACAATGAGCAGTTCTTC. Translating gives CATSDPRRASGGPYNEQFF.

Many counts were recorded for this clone. V usage is TRBV6-2 or TRBV6-3 and J usage is TRBJ2-3, with a weak D call TRBD2 (7 bases). Trimming removed 5 bases at V and 4 bases at J, with 13 bases between. Germline CDR1 is MNHEY and CDR2 is SVGEGT. This CDR3 contains 14 residues. CDR3 loop: CASSTGEGADTQYF. Written as DNA, the CDR3 is TGTGCCAGCAGTACCGGGGAGGGGGCAGATACGCAGTATTTT.

The genes are TRBV6-1 and TRBJ1-6; D ambiguous. Trimming took off 0 bases at V and 9 bases at J, with 12 bases between the two ends. Germline V lookup: CDR1 MNHNS, CDR2 SASEGT. The CDR3 spans 15 residues. The CDR3 loop is CASSEAGYASSPLHF. As DNA, the CDR3 is TGTGCCAGCAGTGAAGCTGGGTACGCCAGTTCACCCCTCCACTTT.

The chain uses TRBV14 and TRBJ2-7; possibly TRBD1 for D (5 bases). The germline gives CDR1 SGHDN, CDR2 FVKESK. The V end lost 0 bases, the J end lost 2 bases, and 20 bases lay between the germline ends. There are 18 residues in the CDR3. The CDR3 loop is CASSQDYRQTTSTYEQYF. The CDR3 coding sequence is TGTGCCAGCAGCCAAGATTACAGGCAAACGACTTCAACCTACGAGCAGTACTTC.

The chain uses TRBV7-6 and TRBJ2-7, with 7 bases that match TRBD2. The V and J ends lost 1 base and 1 base, in that order; junction bases with no gene match: 7. The CDR3 loop spans 16 amino acids. The V gene's germline CDR1 is SGHVS and CDR2 FNYEAQ. The CDR3 loop is CASSLGGGGSSYEQYF. The CDR3 DNA is TGTGCCAGCAGCTTAGGAGGCGGGGGTTCTTCCTACGAGCAGTACTTC.

This chain uses TRBV6-5 with TRBJ2-5, with D perhaps matching TRBD1 or TRBD2 (5 bases each). The CDR3 runs 12 residues. Germline V gene lookup returns CDR1 MNHEY and CDR2 SVGAGI. Trimming stripped 6 bases from V and 12 bases from J, with 17 bases between. The CDR3 region has the DNA TGTGCCAGCAGGAAACAGGAACTGGAGGAGTACTTC. It is translated as CASRKQELEEYF.

The J gene is TRBJ2-3, the V gene TRBV11-1; D might be TRBD1 or TRBD2, each matching 5 bases. CDR1 is SGHAT and CDR2 is FQDESV in the germline V gene (reference sequence). There are 15 residues in the CDR3. V lost 1 base, J lost 1 base, and 9 bases lay in between. In DNA, the CDR3 is TGTGCCAGCAGCTTAGGGGGGTGGGGCACAGATACGCAGTATTTT. It yields the protein CASSLGGWGTDTQYF. Filled out from reference TRBV11-1 and TRBJ2-3, the complete variable domain reads EAEVAQSPRYKITEKSQAVAFWCDPISGHATLYWYRQILGQGPELLVQFQDESVVDDSQLPKDRFSAERLKGVDSTLKIQPAELGDSAMYLCASSLGGWGTDTQYFGPGTRLTVL.

The V call is TRBV29-1, the J call TRBJ1-4; D might be TRBD1 (5 bases). CDR3 length equals 14 residues. Per the germline V gene, CDR1 is SQVTM and CDR2 is ANQGSEA. Trimming removed 4 bases at V and 4 bases at J, with 13 bases between. The CDR3 loop reads CSVGSGGGNEKLFF. The CDR3 region has the DNA TGCAGCGTTGGATCCGGCGGGGGTAATGAAAAACTGTTTTTT. Full variable domain (rest looked up from reference TRBV29-1 and TRBJ1-4): SAVISQKPSRDICQRGTSLTIQCQVDSQVTMMFWYRQQPGQSLTLIATANQGSEATYESGFVIDKFPISRPNLTFSTLTVSNMSPEDSSIYLCSVGSGGGNEKLFFGSGTQLSVL.

CDR3 in DNA: TGCGCCAGCAGCCAAGATGGGGGACTAGGGGCAGATACGCAGTATTTT. Translated, it gives CASSQDGGLGADTQYF. The chain is built from TRBV4-3 and TRBJ2-3; TRBD2 matches at 8 bases. V shed 0 bases and J 4 bases; nucleotides not matched to a gene: 6. Germline CDR1 and CDR2: LGHNA and YSLEER. The CDR3 totals 16 residues.

The V gene is TRBV5-1, the J gene TRBJ2-1; D remains ambiguous. The ends were cut back, 4 bases at V and 0 bases at J, with 8 bases in the middle. Germline V lookup: CDR1 SGHRS, CDR2 YFSETQ. The CDR3 has 14 amino acids. The CDR3: CASSGRNSYNEQFF. Here the CDR3 DNA reads TGCGCCAGCAGCGGCAGAAACTCCTACAATGAGCAGTTCTTC.

V usage is TRBV15 and J usage is TRBJ1-3; unclear D gene. V shed 5 bases and J shed 0 bases, with 11 bases lying between them. CDR1 and CDR2 from the germline V gene are LNHNV and YYDKDF (reference sequence). This CDR3 has 15 residues. The CDR3 protein is CATSVRRSSGNTIYF. The CDR3 bases are TGTGCCACCAGCGTACGGAGGAGCTCTGGAAACACCATATATTTT.

The J gene is TRBJ2-2, the V gene TRBV24-1; 15 bases line up with TRBD2. The CDR3 runs 16 residues. Per the germline V gene, CDR1 is KGHDR and CDR2 is SFDVKD. With 9 bases clipped from V and 0 bases from J, the junction kept 1 base outside the gene matches. As DNA, the CDR3 is TGTGCCACCGGGACTAGCGGGGGGCCGAACACCGGGGAGCTGTTTTTT. This codes for CATGTSGGPNTGELFF.

The chain is built from TRBV6-6 and TRBJ1-3; no definite D call. The CDR3 is 16 residues long. Between the trimmed V and J ends, which lost 0 bases and 0 bases, there was a span of 9 bases. Germline values: CDR1 MNHNY, CDR2 SVGAGI (reference sequence). CDR3 nucleotides: TGTGCCAGCAGTTACTCGACGGGAAACTCTGGAAACACCATATATTTT. It yields the protein CASSYSTGNSGNTIYF.

The chain carries TRBV5-6 and TRBJ1-5, with D perhaps matching TRBD1 (6 bases). In germline, CDR1 is SGHDT, CDR2 YYEEEE. This CDR3 contains 15 residues. V lost 4 bases and J 0 bases, leaving 11 bases between the germline ends. In DNA form, the CDR3 reads TGTGCCAGCAGCCTGACAGGATATAGCAATCAGCCCCAGCATTTT. Its translation: CASSLTGYSNQPQHF.

The chain links TRBV4-1 to TRBJ2-1; TRBD2 aligns across 7 bases. The CDR3 has 19 amino acids. Germline V gene sequence: CDR1 MGHRA, CDR2 YSYEKL. The junction had 16 bases not matched to a gene; V was cut back by 0 bases and J by 5 bases. This CDR3 is CASSQDIEEAAGVNNEQFF. CDR3 DNA sequence: TGCGCCAGCAGCCAAGATATAGAAGAAGCGGCGGGAGTTAACAATGAGCAGTTCTTC.

This chain joins TRBV7-2 and TRBJ1-5; no firm D call. Germline CDR1 SGHTA, CDR2 FQGNSA. Deletions cut 5 bases from V and 3 bases from J, with 8 bases between. The CDR3 length is 13 residues. CDR3 sequence reads: CASSLNVNQPQHF. The CDR3 nucleotides are TGTGCCAGCAGCCTTAACGTCAATCAGCCCCAGCATTTT. The variable domain in full, completed from reference TRBV7-2 and TRBJ1-5, reads GAGVSQSPSNKVTEKGKDVELRCDPISGHTALYWYRQSLGQGLEFLIYFQGNSAPDKSGLPSDRFSAERTGGSVSTLTIQRTQQEDSAVYLCASSLNVNQPQHFGDGTRLSIL.

The chain recombines TRBV4-1 with TRBJ1-1; D is undetermined. CDR3 length: 14 residues. CDR1 is MGHRA, CDR2 YSYEKL, per germline. V was clipped by 1 base and J by 1 base, with 7 bases between them. CDR3 sequence: CASSQVEGNTEAFF. The CDR3 DNA sequence: TGCGCCAGCAGCCAAGTAGAGGGGAACACTGAAGCTTTCTTT.